This passage covers 17 T cell receptor beta chains from one sample sequenced in a study of T cell changes during pregnancy in multiple sclerosis (dated by TCRdb to the late 2010s). Library prep was done by the immunoSEQ multiplex PCR assay. The table was pulled from immuneACCESS by TCRdb, which kept in-frame rearrangements only. Such tables lose some clones; where checked, under half of the loss comes from unresolved V genes, and the rest has no known cause. The sample yields about 67,000 clones; about 91% were counted once. Roughly 2.1% of the sample belongs to the ten largest clones. The sequencing used peripheral blood, collected in the first trimester of pregnancy. The receptors derive from a female donor with multiple sclerosis, enrolled in a pregnancy study.

J is TRBJ2-2 and V is TRBV6-1; 12 nucleotides agree with TRBD1. Germline V CDR1 and CDR2: MNHNS, SASEGT. V shed 4 bases, J shed 8 bases, and the junction held 8 bases outside the gene matches. CDR3 length: 16 amino acids. CDR3 nucleotide sequence: TGTGCCAGCAGTGCCCCGGGACAGGGGGCGCTTGGGGAGCTGTTTTTT. Translation: CASSAPGQGALGELFF.

This chain links TRBV27 with TRBJ2-4, with D possibly matching TRBD1 (6 bases). CDR1 and CDR2 (germline): MNHEY, SMNVEV (reference sequence). CDR3 length: 15 residues. Trimming stripped 4 bases from V and 5 bases from J, with 15 bases between. The CDR3, as DNA: TGTGCCAGCAGTTCGGATGGAACAGGGCAAAACATTCAGTACTTC. Protein sequence: CASSSDGTGQNIQYF.

The rearrangement links TRBV30 to TRBJ2-1; 7 bases fit TRBD1. The CDR3 totals 16 residues. Germline CDR1 reads GTSNPN; CDR2 reads SVGIG (reference sequence). J lost 8 bases, V lost 2 bases, and 15 bases had no gene match. Here the CDR3 reads CAWSRQGVGSRDEQFF. The CDR3 DNA is TGTGCCTGGAGTAGACAGGGTGTAGGTTCGAGAGATGAGCAGTTCTTC.

The chain carries TRBV6-1 and TRBJ2-5; 8 bases agree with TRBD1. CDR3 length: 15 amino acids. The V segment lost 7 bases and the J segment 5 bases; nucleotides outside the gene matches: 12. In germline, CDR1 is MNHNS, CDR2 SASEGT. The CDR3 region has the DNA TGTGCCAGCATCCCTTTGGACAGGGCCAGGGAGACCCAGTACTTC. Translated: CASIPLDRARETQYF.

This chain joins TRBV5-6 and TRBJ2-7; the match to TRBD1 covers 7 bases. This CDR3 region has 14 residues. Trimming took 4 bases from V and 1 from J; bases not matched to a gene: 5. CDR1 is SGHDT, CDR2 YYEEEE, per germline. The CDR3 coding sequence is TGTGCCAGCAGCCCGGGACAGAAGTCCTACGAGCAGTACTTC. It is translated as CASSPGQKSYEQYF.

This chain links TRBV21-1 with TRBJ1-5; no DNA check was done on the table's D call, TRBD1. TRBV21-1 is noted as a pseudogene. The CDR3 contains 18 residues. CDR3 loop: CASSKGRQGTYSNQPQHF. The CDR3 DNA is TGTGCCAGCAGCAAAGGTCGGCAGGGAACATATAGCAATCAGCCCCAGCATTTT.

The rearrangement uses TRBV28 and TRBJ2-3; D is possibly TRBD2 (5 bases). CDR1 MDHEN and CDR2 SYDVKM come from the germline V gene. Trimming stripped 2 bases from V and 0 bases from J, with 15 bases between. This CDR3 contains 17 residues. CDR3 sequence: CASSLTGSAASTDTQYF. CDR3 DNA: TGTGCCAGCAGTTTAACGGGTTCAGCGGCTAGCACAGATACGCAGTATTTT.

This chain links TRBV10-3 with TRBJ1-4; the D gene is possibly TRBD1 (6 bases). V gave up 2 bases and J gave up 5 bases, with 12 bases separating them. This CDR3 has 15 amino acids. Germline CDR1 and CDR2: ENHRY and SYGVKD. CDR3 bases: TGTGCCATCAGTGAGGGACAGCTAAGGAATGAAAAACTGTTTTTT. Its protein product is CAISEGQLRNEKLFF.

The V and J genes are TRBV9 and TRBJ2-1, with a weak D call TRBD1 (5 bases). V was trimmed by 0 bases and J by 4 bases, leaving 11 bases between them. CDR1 and CDR2 (germline): SGDLS, YYNGEE. The CDR3 has 15 residues. Written as DNA, the CDR3 is TGTGCCAGCAGCGTAGAGGGGCCGCGGTACAATGAGCAGTTCTTC. It is translated as CASSVEGPRYNEQFF.

CDR3 DNA: TGTGCCAGCAGCATTCGTTCGACAGCTGGGACTACGTATAGCAATCAGCCCCAGCATTTT. Protein product: CASSIRSTAGTTYSNQPQHF. V and J are TRBV7-3 and TRBJ1-5; tentative D call: TRBD1 (5 bases). The CDR3 has 20 amino acids. V shed 5 bases and J shed 0 bases, with 26 bases lying between them. Germline lookup yields CDR1 SGHTA and CDR2 FQGTGA.

The rearrangement uses TRBV5-1 and TRBJ2-7; possible D gene TRBD1, 6 bases. Germline CDR1 SGHRS, CDR2 YFSETQ. Deletions cut 2 bases from V and 7 bases from J, with 16 bases between. This CDR3 is 14 amino acids long. The CDR3 DNA reads TGCGCCAGCAGCTTTAAAATGGGGGCGGAGGAGCAGTACTTC. This encodes CASSFKMGAEEQYF.

This clone has just a few counts. The rearrangement links TRBV5-4 to TRBJ2-1, with no clear D. This CDR3 is 16 amino acids long. The V and J ends lost 0 bases and 1 base respectively, with 11 bases between them. Germline V gene data show CDR1 as SGHNT and CDR2 as YYREEE (reference sequence). The DNA for the CDR3 is TGTGCCAGCAGCTTGGCTGTGACTCAGTCCTACAATGAGCAGTTCTTC. It yields the protein CASSLAVTQSYNEQFF.

This rearrangement joins TRBV11-3 to TRBJ2-3, with D perhaps TRBD2 (6 bases). Trimming removed 5 bases from V and 5 bases from J, with 20 bases in between. Germline V CDR1 and CDR2: SGHNT, YENEEA. The CDR3 extends over 16 amino acids. CDR3 sequence: CASSTSRGAGGDTQYF. CDR3 sequence (DNA): TGTGCCAGCAGCACTTCCCGAGGGGCCGGGGGAGATACGCAGTATTTT.

The chain employs TRBV29-1 and TRBJ1-1; the match to TRBD1 covers 10 bases. This CDR3 region has 12 residues. V shed 4 bases, J shed 6 bases, and the junction held 2 bases outside the gene matches. In germline, CDR1 is SQVTM, CDR2 ANQGSEA. For the CDR3, the DNA is TGCAGCGTTGGACAGGGGGCGGCTGAAGCTTTCTTT. Translation gives CSVGQGAAEAFF.

Here the CDR3 DNA reads TGTGCCAGCTCACCAACAGGGTTGGACGAGCAGTACTTC. This sequence encodes CASSPTGLDEQYF. J is TRBJ2-7 and V is TRBV18; D possibly corresponds to TRBD1 (6 bases). This CDR3 has 13 residues. Germline CDR1 KGHSH, CDR2 LQKENI. V was cut by 2 bases and J by 5 bases, with 10 bases left in between.

The chain links TRBV18 to TRBJ2-7, with 8 bases matching TRBD1. The germline V gene has CDR1 KGHSH and CDR2 LQKENI. The CDR3 runs 15 residues. The V gene end was trimmed by 2 bases and the J gene end by 5 bases; junction bases not matched to a gene: 8. CDR3 sequence reads: CASSPEVDRVNEQYF. DNA for the CDR3: TGTGCCAGCTCACCAGAGGTGGACAGGGTAAACGAGCAGTACTTC.

The chain joins TRBV2 to TRBJ2-2, with 8 positions matching TRBD2. Germline V gives CDR1 SNHLY, CDR2 FYNNEI. V shed 11 bases and J 5 bases; nucleotides not matched to a gene: 13. This CDR3 is 15 amino acids long. CDR3 in amino acids: CAGGFGRGSTGELFF. CDR3 coding DNA: TGTGCCGGGGGGTTCGGGAGGGGCAGTACCGGGGAGCTGTTTTTT. Variable domain in full (rest from reference TRBV2 and TRBJ2-2): EPEVTQTPSHQVTQMGQEVILRCVPISNHLYFYWYRQILGQKVEFLVSFYNNEISEKSEIFDDQFSVERPDGSNFTLKIRSTKLEDSAMYFCAGGFGRGSTGELFFGEGSRLTVL.